The clone carrying this TCR beta chain was picked up a small number of times. The antigen is not known. The length of the CDR3 is 12 residues. The V end was cut by 5 bases, the J end by 6 bases, with 9 bases between. The germline V gene has CDR1 SGHVS and CDR2 FNYEAQ. The data were obtained in a study of glioma-infiltrating T cells. Study-level results: Above-expected tissue-blood divergence occurred in all gliomas, most in low-grade ones.

Amplification of TCR alpha and beta CDR3 regions from RNA used iRepertoire nested multiplex PCR. TCRdb re-analysed the multiplex PCR reads in MiXCR, keeping a single row per CDR3 protein. In the table there are around 140,000 distinct CDR3 sequences, about two fifths of which are singletons. The sequence was obtained from a human donor with low-grade glioma or glioblastoma, undergoing nonglioma brain surgery, or in good health (not recorded which). The rearrangement uses TRBV7-6 and TRBJ2-3; unclear D gene. Sequencing used glioma tissue, nonneoplastic brain tissue, or PBMCs (not recorded which). The CDR3 bases are TGTGCCAGCAGCCCGGACGGGGATACGCAGTATTTT. Its protein product is CASSPDGDTQYF. The full variable domain, completed using reference TRBV7-6 and TRBJ2-3, is GAGVSQSPRYKVTKRGQDVALRCDPISGHVSLYWYRQALGQGPEFLTYFNYEAQQDKSGLPNDRFSAERPEGSISTLTIQRTEQRDSAMYRCASSPDGDTQYFGPGTRLTVL.